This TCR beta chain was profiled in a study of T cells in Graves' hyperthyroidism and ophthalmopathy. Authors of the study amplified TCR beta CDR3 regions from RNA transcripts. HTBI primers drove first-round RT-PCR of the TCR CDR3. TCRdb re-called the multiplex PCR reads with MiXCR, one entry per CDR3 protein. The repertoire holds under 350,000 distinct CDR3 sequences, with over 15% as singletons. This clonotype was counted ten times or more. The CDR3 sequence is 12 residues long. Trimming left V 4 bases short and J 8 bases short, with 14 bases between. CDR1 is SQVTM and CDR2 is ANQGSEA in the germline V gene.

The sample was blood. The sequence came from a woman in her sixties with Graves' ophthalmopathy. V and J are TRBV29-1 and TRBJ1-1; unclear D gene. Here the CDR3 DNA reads TGCAGCGTTGGGCACAGTTCCTCCGAAGCTTTCTTT. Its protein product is CSVGHSSSEAFF.